This T cell receptor (beta chain) was sequenced during a study of T-cell memory formation after mild COVID-19. Study at large: The two donors had largely donor-specific TCR clusters.

Per the germline V gene, CDR1 is SGHTA and CDR2 is FQGNSA. Trimming removed 4 bases at V and 4 bases at J, with 14 bases between. The CDR3 spans 16 residues. One entry per CDR3 protein, called by TCRdb with MiXCR from the 5' RACE reads. Here the sample spans 250,000 to 300,000 distinct CDR3 sequences, around 15% being singletons. The receptor was derived from a man aged 18-30 years who had mild COVID-19 (a few samples of this study predate the infection). Cell type and time point are not known. The rearrangement joins TRBV7-2 to TRBJ1-6; D not certain. The sequenced material came from PBMCs or a T cell subset sorted from them (not recorded which). The CDR3 sequence: CASSSRSAEYNSPLHF. CDR3 DNA sequence: TGTGCCAGCAGCTCCCGCTCAGCGGAGTATAATTCACCCCTCCACTTT.